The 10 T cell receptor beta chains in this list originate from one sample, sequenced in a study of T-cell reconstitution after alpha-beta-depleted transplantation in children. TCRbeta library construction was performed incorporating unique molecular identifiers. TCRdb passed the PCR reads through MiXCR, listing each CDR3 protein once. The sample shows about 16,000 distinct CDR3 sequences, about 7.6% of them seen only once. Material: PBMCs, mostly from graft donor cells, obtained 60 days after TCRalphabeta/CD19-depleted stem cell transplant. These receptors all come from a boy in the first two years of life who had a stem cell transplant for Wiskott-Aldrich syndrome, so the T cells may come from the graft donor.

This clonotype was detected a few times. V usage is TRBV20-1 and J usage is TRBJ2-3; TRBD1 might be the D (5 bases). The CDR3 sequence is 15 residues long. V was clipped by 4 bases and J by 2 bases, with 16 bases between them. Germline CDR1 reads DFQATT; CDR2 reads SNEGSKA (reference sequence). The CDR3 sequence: CSAILRTPTTDTQYF. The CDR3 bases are TGCAGTGCTATATTGAGGACACCTACCACAGATACGCAGTATTTT.

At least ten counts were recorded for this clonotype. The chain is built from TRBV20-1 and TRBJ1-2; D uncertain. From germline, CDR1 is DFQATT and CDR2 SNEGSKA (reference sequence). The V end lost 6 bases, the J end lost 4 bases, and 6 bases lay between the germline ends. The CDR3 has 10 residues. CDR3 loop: CSAPVYGYTF. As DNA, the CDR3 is TGCAGTGCCCCGGTCTATGGCTACACCTTC.

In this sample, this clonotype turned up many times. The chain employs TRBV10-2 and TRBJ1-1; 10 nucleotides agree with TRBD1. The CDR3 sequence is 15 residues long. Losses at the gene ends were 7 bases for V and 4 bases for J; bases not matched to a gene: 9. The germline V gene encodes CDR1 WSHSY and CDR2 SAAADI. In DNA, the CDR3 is TGCGCCAGCAAAGACAGGGGGCGCTCAGGCACTGAAGCTTTCTTT. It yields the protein CASKDRGRSGTEAFF.

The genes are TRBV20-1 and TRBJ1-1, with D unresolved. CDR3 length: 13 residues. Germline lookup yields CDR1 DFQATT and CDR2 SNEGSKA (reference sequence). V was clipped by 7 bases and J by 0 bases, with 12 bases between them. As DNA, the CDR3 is TGCAGTGTTTCGGGGAGAATGAACACTGAAGCTTTCTTT. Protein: CSVSGRMNTEAFF.

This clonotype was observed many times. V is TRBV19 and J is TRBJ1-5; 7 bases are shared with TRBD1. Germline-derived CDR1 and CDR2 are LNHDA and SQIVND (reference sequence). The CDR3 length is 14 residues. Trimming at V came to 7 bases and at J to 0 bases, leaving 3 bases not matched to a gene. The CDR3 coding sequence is TGTGCCAGTACCGACAGGGCTAGCAATCAGCCCCAGCATTTT. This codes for CASTDRASNQPQHF. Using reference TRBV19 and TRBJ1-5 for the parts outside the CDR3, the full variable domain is DGGITQSPKYLFRKEGQNVTLSCEQNLNHDAMYWYRQDPGQGLRLIYYSQIVNDFQKGDIAEGYSVSREKKESFPLTVTSAQKNPTAFYLCASTDRASNQPQHFGDGTRLSIL.

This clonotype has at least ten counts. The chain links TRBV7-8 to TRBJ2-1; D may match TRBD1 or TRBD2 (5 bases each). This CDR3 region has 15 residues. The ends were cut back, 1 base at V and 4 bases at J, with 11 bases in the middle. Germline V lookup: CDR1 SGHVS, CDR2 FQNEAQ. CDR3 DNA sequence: TGTGCCAGCAGCTTAGGAGGGGCCCAATACAATGAGCAGTTCTTC. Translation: CASSLGGAQYNEQFF.

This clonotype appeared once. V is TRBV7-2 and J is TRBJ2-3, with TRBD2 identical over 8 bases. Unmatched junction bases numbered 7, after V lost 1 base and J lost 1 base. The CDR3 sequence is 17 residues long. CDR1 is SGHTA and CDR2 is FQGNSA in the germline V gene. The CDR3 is CASSLVRTSRGTDTQYF. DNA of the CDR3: TGTGCCAGCAGCTTAGTGAGGACTAGCAGGGGCACAGATACGCAGTATTTT.

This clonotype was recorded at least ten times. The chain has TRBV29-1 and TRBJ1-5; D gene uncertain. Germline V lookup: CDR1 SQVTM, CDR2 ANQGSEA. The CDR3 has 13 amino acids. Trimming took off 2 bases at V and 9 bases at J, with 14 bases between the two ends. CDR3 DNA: TGCAGCGTTGAATCCGGGCTTGGGTCGCCCCAGCATTTT. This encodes CSVESGLGSPQHF.

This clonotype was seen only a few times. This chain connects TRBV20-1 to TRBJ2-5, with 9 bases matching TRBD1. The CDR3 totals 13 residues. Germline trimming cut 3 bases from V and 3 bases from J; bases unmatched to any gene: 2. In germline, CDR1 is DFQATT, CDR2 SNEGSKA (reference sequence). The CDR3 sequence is CSARRDREETQYF. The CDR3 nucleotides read TGCAGTGCTAGGAGGGACAGGGAAGAGACCCAGTACTTC.

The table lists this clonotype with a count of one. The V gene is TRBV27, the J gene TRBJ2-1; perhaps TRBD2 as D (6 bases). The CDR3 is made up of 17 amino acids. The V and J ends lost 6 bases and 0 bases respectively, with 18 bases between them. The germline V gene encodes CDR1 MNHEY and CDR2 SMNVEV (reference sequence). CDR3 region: CASSAPGLLSSYNEQFF. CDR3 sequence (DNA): TGTGCCAGCAGCGCCCCGGGACTCCTGAGCTCCTACAATGAGCAGTTCTTC.